The clone carrying this TCR beta chain was picked up many times. A universal primer site and UMIs were added as TCR cDNA was made by 5'RACE template switching. A single record per CDR3 protein comes from TCRdb applying MiXCR to the 5' RACE reads. The sample has more than 200,000 distinct CDR3 sequences; roughly 3.7% are singletons. The data were taken from a study of T cells after yellow fever vaccination. Whole-study context: Low-cell-number fractions were prepared with SMART-Seq v4 Ultra Low Input.

Germline V lookup: CDR1 MGHRA, CDR2 YSYEKL. Trimming removed 4 bases at V and 7 bases at J, with 17 bases between. The CDR3 runs 16 residues. The sample was PBMCs, taken 15 days after the yellow fever booster vaccination. This receptor was taken from a man in his late teens or twenties who received the YFV17D yellow fever vaccine. The chain recombines TRBV4-1 with TRBJ1-6; D is unresolved. CDR3 sequence reads: CASSLPGRGLNSPLHF. CDR3 coding DNA: TGCGCCAGCAGCCTCCCGGGGAGAGGGCTCAATTCACCCCTCCACTTT.